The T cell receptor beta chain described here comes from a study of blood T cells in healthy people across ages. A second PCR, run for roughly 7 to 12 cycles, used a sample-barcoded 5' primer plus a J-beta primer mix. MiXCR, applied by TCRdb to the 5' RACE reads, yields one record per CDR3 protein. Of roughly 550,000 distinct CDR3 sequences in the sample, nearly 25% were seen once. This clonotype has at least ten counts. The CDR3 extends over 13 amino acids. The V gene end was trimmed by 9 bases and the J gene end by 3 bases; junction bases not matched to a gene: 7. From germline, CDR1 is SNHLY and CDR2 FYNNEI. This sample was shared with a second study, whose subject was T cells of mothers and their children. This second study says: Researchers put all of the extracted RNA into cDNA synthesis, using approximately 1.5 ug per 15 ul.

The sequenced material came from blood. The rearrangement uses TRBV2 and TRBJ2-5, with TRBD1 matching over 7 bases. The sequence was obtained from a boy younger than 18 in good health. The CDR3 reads CARRRQGKETQYF. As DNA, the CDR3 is TGTGCCAGGAGGAGACAGGGAAAAGAGACCCAGTACTTC.